These 2 T cell receptor beta chains share one sample of origin, sequenced in a study of blood T cells in healthy people across ages. The use of a sample-barcoded 5' primer and a J-beta primer mix characterized a second PCR of 7 to 11 cycles. MiXCR was run by TCRdb on the 5' RACE reads, yielding one entry per CDR3 protein. The table has about 800,000 distinct CDR3 sequences, 20% to 25% seen once. These data are also associated with another study on T cells of mothers and their children.

Material: blood. Receptor source: a boy aged 5-17 years in good health.

This clonotype was found a few times. The chain links TRBV5-1 to TRBJ2-2, with D tentatively TRBD1 (6 bases). In germline, CDR1 is SGHRS, CDR2 YFSETQ. The CDR3 is made up of 16 amino acids. V lost 0 bases and J lost 5, with 14 bases in between. The CDR3 protein is CASSLATTTGTGELFF. The CDR3 nucleotides read TGCGCCAGCAGCTTGGCCACGACGACAGGAACCGGGGAGCTGTTTTTT.

This clonotype was counted only a few times. This chain connects TRBV5-1 to TRBJ2-5; tentatively, D is TRBD1 (6 bases). V dropped 0 bases and J dropped 7 bases, with 7 bases sitting between them. Germline-derived CDR1 and CDR2 are SGHRS and YFSETQ. The CDR3 length is 12 residues. CDR3 region: CASSLETGTQYF. DNA of the CDR3: TGCGCCAGCAGCTTGGAGACAGGGACCCAGTACTTC. The full variable domain, rest sourced from reference TRBV5-1 and TRBJ2-5, is KAGVTQTPRYLIKTRGQQVTLSCSPISGHRSVSWYQQTPGQGLQFLFEYFSETQRNKGNFPGRFSGRQFSNSRSEMNVSTLELGDSALYLCASSLETGTQYFGPGTRLLVL.